This T cell receptor (beta chain) originates from a study of tumor-infiltrating lymphocytes in primary liver carcinoma. Study as a whole: Sequencing of the samples generated roughly 3.65 to 7.13 million productive TCRbeta reads, with similar yields across tissue types. General observations from the study: Overlap in tumor-adjacent and tumor-blood pairs fell below that of tumor region pairs. Blood had a significantly lower top-250-clone fraction than tumors did (p = 0.039).

Remarks on this clonotype: Its antigen is undetermined.

Blood RNA was derived from unsorted whole blood, and germline DNA was extracted too. Around 4.1 milliliters of peripheral blood were collected before surgery. Total RNA (around 500 ng) served as template for TCR beta cDNA synthesis primed by a constant-region primer. Modified slightly, ARM-PCR produced TCR beta libraries over three nested multiplex PCR rounds. One entry per CDR3 protein results from TCRdb running MiXCR on the multiplex PCR reads. The sample records about 350,000 distinct CDR3 sequences, about two thirds being singletons. What was sequenced was peripheral blood. The sequence derives from a man aged 35 to 55 with primary liver carcinoma and hepatitis B virus infection.

As DNA, the CDR3 is TGTGCCAGCCGCGGCAGGGGGAATGAGCAGTTCTTC. Encoded protein: CASRGRGNEQFF. The chain couples TRBV11-2 to TRBJ2-1; TRBD1 matches 7 bases. Germline V lookup: CDR1 SGHAT, CDR2 FQNNGV. This CDR3 is 12 amino acids long. With 8 bases clipped from V and 7 bases from J, the junction kept 5 bases outside the gene matches.